These 6 T cell receptor beta chains came from one sample sequenced in a study of yellow fever vaccine responses in identical twins. One entry per CDR3 protein, called by TCRdb with MiXCR from the RT-PCR reads. This table holds approximately 9,600 distinct CDR3 sequences, over 80% found once. The material was T cells from blood (PBMCs), unsorted or a sorted subset (not recorded which), obtained before or after yellow fever vaccination (not recorded which). Receptors were obtained from a woman between 18 and 29 years old who received the yellow fever vaccine.

The chain links TRBV6-2 or TRBV6-3 to TRBJ1-1; tentative D call: TRBD1 (6 bases). CDR1 is MNHEY, CDR2 SVGEGT, per germline. The germline V and J ends were trimmed by 2 bases and 6 bases, with 10 bases remaining between them. The CDR3 has 13 amino acids. The CDR3 loop reads CASSYVRGAEAFF. DNA of the CDR3: TGTGCCAGCAGTTACGTCAGGGGTGCTGAAGCTTTCTTT.

The chain carries TRBV6-1 and TRBJ1-2; TRBD1 agrees at 9 bases. Trimming took 9 bases from V and 4 from J; bases not matched to a gene: 6. Germline V gives CDR1 MNHNS, CDR2 SASEGT. This CDR3 is built from 13 residues. This chain's CDR3 is CASHRGPGYGYTF. DNA for the CDR3: TGTGCCAGTCACAGGGGGCCAGGCTATGGCTACACCTTC.

The rearrangement links TRBV28 to TRBJ2-3; D not certain. Per the germline V gene, CDR1 is MDHEN and CDR2 is SYDVKM. The CDR3 extends over 15 amino acids. The V end was cut by 5 bases, the J end by 6 bases, with 18 bases between. The CDR3 loop is CASSPPPPRLDTQYF. The CDR3 DNA is TGTGCCAGCAGTCCCCCTCCCCCCCGCCTGGATACGCAGTATTTT.

J is TRBJ2-3 and V is TRBV20-1; D remains unclear. Per the germline V gene, CDR1 is DFQATT and CDR2 is SNEGSKA (reference sequence). V was clipped by 5 bases and J by 2 bases, with 8 bases between them. CDR3 length equals 12 residues. The CDR3 DNA reads as TGCAGTGCTCGACAATACACAGATACGCAGTATTTT. The encoded protein is CSARQYTDTQYF.

This chain uses TRBV29-1 with TRBJ2-7, with D maybe TRBD2 (5 bases). The CDR3 extends over 17 amino acids. V dropped 3 bases and J dropped 0 bases, with 21 bases sitting between them. Germline values: CDR1 SQVTM, CDR2 ANQGSEA. In nucleotides, the CDR3 is TGCAGCGTTGAGGGGATCCGGGATGAGGCTAGCTCCTACGAGCAGTACTTC. This translates into CSVEGIRDEASSYEQYF.

The V gene is TRBV7-9, the J gene TRBJ2-5; 8 bases map to TRBD2. The CDR3 length is 16 residues. V trimming: 1 base; J trimming: 0 bases; junction bases outside the gene matches: 4. CDR1 is SEHNR, CDR2 FQNEAQ, per germline (reference sequence). Here the CDR3 reads CASSLEVAGHQETQYF. DNA for the CDR3: TGTGCCAGCAGCTTAGAGGTAGCGGGGCACCAAGAGACCCAGTACTTC.